A selection of T cell receptor beta chains follows, all from one sample in a study of sequential checkpoint blockade in melanoma. Only in-frame clones appear in the TCRdb table, and some are missing; sequencing was by immunoSEQ multiplex PCR. This sample has 1,200 to 1,500 clones, with 50% to 65% found just once. Sequencing was performed on CD8+ T cells sorted from blood (inferred from file names), taken from a patient given nivolumab and ipilimumab in sequence. The source is a human patient with melanoma. Some clones in this sample may be carry-over from other donors' samples. Both conserved end residues are part of each CDR3. Fields, in order: V gene, J gene, CDR3 protein.

v_call: TRBV6-1; j_call: TRBJ2-5; cdr3_aa: CASTETSGGAETQYF
v_call: TRBV6-4; j_call: TRBJ1-2; cdr3_aa: CASSIRQGGTDGYTF
v_call: TRBV19; j_call: TRBJ2-1; cdr3_aa: CASSISAGSYNEQFF
v_call: TRBV7-2; j_call: TRBJ2-5; cdr3_aa: CASSLVAGAPQETQYF
v_call: TRBV6-5; j_call: TRBJ1-1; cdr3_aa: CASSPQGAEDTEAFF
v_call: TRBV19; j_call: TRBJ1-2; cdr3_aa: CASTSRDKIYGYTF
v_call: TRBV10-3; j_call: TRBJ2-7; cdr3_aa: CAISDPDRGGTEQYF
v_call: TRBV7-6; j_call: TRBJ2-7; cdr3_aa: CASSLDQGVSSYEQYF
v_call: TRBV27; j_call: TRBJ2-1; cdr3_aa: CASSLRLWSNNEQFF
v_call: TRBV5-6; j_call: TRBJ2-7; cdr3_aa: CASSLTIGANEQYF
v_call: TRBV4-1; j_call: TRBJ2-2; cdr3_aa: CASSQGGTSVTGELFF
v_call: TRBV7-2; j_call: TRBJ2-7; cdr3_aa: CASSLFAGGNYEQYF
v_call: TRBV29-1; j_call: TRBJ2-1; cdr3_aa: CSVEDWHHNEQFF
v_call: TRBV9; j_call: TRBJ2-1; cdr3_aa: CASSVASGGVDEQFF
v_call: TRBV12-5; j_call: TRBJ1-5; cdr3_aa: CASGSEGDRGWQPQHF
v_call: TRBV4-1; j_call: TRBJ2-7; cdr3_aa: CASSQDLGEDGEQYF
v_call: TRBV6-1; j_call: TRBJ2-5; cdr3_aa: CASSGSSERDVQETQYF
v_call: TRBV27; j_call: TRBJ1-5; cdr3_aa: CASSFGGAQPQHF
v_call: TRBV6-6; j_call: TRBJ2-7; cdr3_aa: CASSPGLDSSEQYF
v_call: TRBV10-3; j_call: TRBJ1-1; cdr3_aa: CAISEGGTPNTEAFF
v_call: TRBV4-3; j_call: .; cdr3_aa: CASSQAGGAYEQYF
v_call: TRBV27; j_call: TRBJ2-7; cdr3_aa: CASKSGVYSYEQYF
v_call: TRBV6-5; j_call: TRBJ2-4; cdr3_aa: CASSPWTGENIQYF
v_call: TRBV9; j_call: TRBJ2-7; cdr3_aa: CASSVTGGSYEQYF
v_call: TRBV29-1; j_call: TRBJ2-7; cdr3_aa: CSVEWGQSTYEQYF
v_call: TRBV5-1; j_call: TRBJ2-7; cdr3_aa: CASSFEGFSYEQYF
v_call: TRBV14; j_call: TRBJ1-1; cdr3_aa: CASSPPGQGASEAFF
v_call: TRBV5-6; j_call: TRBJ2-2; cdr3_aa: CASSLGGYGNTGELFF
v_call: TRBV18; j_call: TRBJ2-1; cdr3_aa: CASSQPPRDEQFF
v_call: TRBV25-1; j_call: TRBJ1-4; cdr3_aa: CASSAQGRGRYEKLFF
v_call: TRBV28; j_call: TRBJ2-1; cdr3_aa: CASRDYPNEQFF
v_call: TRBV18; j_call: TRBJ1-4; cdr3_aa: CASSPGGTGYEKLFF
v_call: TRBV9; j_call: .; cdr3_aa: CASSAGGAYEQYF
v_call: TRBV6-6; j_call: TRBJ1-2; cdr3_aa: CASSPQTGTIHGYTF
v_call: TRBV11-2; j_call: TRBJ2-3; cdr3_aa: CASSPPTSGGGGAQYF
v_call: TRBV18; j_call: TRBJ1-6; cdr3_aa: CASSPGQGFNSPLHF
v_call: TRBV2; j_call: TRBJ2-3; cdr3_aa: CASSEKDRVTDTQYF
v_call: TRBV4-2; j_call: TRBJ2-7; cdr3_aa: CASSQAGFQDEQYF
v_call: TRBV6-5; j_call: TRBJ2-7; cdr3_aa: CASMSRTGNTYEQYF
v_call: TRBV27; j_call: TRBJ1-5; cdr3_aa: CASSPLLGANQPQHF
v_call: TRBV7-9; j_call: TRBJ2-5; cdr3_aa: CASSHGGGAAPETQYF
v_call: TRBV13; j_call: TRBJ2-1; cdr3_aa: CASSQNRGREGNEQFF
v_call: TRBV29-1; j_call: TRBJ2-1; cdr3_aa: CSDRQGYNEQFF
v_call: TRBV4-1; j_call: TRBJ2-3; cdr3_aa: CASSQNPGLAGPTDTQYF
v_call: TRBV10-3; j_call: TRBJ1-6; cdr3_aa: CAISEVGTGYDSPLHF
v_call: TRBV4-1; j_call: TRBJ1-1; cdr3_aa: CASSQDSTEAFF
v_call: TRBV9; j_call: TRBJ2-6; cdr3_aa: CASNPEQEISGANVLTF
v_call: TRBV9; j_call: TRBJ2-3; cdr3_aa: CASSVLAGPTDTQYF
v_call: TRBV9; j_call: TRBJ2-7; cdr3_aa: CASSAGGAYEQYF
v_call: TRBV6-5; j_call: TRBJ2-7; cdr3_aa: CASSYSFQGAYEQYF
v_call: TRBV6-4; j_call: TRBJ2-3; cdr3_aa: CASSSSAETDTQYF
v_call: TRBV7-7; j_call: TRBJ2-3; cdr3_aa: CASSSLSVPDTQYF
v_call: TRBV25-1; j_call: TRBJ2-2; cdr3_aa: CASSGGLVGAGELFF